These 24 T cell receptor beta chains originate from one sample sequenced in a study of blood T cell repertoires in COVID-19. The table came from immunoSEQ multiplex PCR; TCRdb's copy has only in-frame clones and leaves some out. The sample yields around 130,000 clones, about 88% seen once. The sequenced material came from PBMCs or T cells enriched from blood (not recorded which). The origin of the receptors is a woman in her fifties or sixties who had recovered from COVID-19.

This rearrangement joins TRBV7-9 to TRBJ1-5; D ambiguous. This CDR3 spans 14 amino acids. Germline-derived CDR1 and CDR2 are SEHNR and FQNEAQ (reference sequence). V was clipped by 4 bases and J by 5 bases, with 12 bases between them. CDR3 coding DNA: TGTGCCAGCAGCTCCCCGGGAGCCTATCAGCCCCAGCATTTT. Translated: CASSSPGAYQPQHF.

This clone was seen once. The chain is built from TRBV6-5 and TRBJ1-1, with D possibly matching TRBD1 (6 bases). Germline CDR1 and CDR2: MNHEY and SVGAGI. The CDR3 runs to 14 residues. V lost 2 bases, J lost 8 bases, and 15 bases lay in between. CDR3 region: CASSYATRGSEAFF. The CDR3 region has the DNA TGTGCCAGCAGTTACGCTACAAGGGGGTCGGAAGCTTTCTTT.

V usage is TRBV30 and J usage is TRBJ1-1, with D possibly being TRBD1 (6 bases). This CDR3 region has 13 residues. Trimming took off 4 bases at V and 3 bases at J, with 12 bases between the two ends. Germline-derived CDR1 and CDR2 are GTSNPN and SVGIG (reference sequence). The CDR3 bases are TGTGCCTGGAAGTCAGGGGTGCACACTGAAGCTTTCTTT. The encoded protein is CAWKSGVHTEAFF.

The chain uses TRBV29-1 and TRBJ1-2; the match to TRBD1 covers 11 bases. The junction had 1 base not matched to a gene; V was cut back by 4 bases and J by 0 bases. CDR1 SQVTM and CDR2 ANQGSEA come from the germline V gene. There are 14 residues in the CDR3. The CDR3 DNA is TGCAGCGTTGGGACAGGGGGCACTAACTATGGCTACACCTTC. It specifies CSVGTGGTNYGYTF. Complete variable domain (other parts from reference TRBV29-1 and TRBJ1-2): SAVISQKPSRDICQRGTSLTIQCQVDSQVTMMFWYRQQPGQSLTLIATANQGSEATYESGFVIDKFPISRPNLTFSTLTVSNMSPEDSSIYLCSVGTGGTNYGYTFGSGTRLTVV.

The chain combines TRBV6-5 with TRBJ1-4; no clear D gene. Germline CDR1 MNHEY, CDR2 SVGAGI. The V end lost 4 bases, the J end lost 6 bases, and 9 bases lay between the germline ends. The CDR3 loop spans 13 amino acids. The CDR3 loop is CASSSGLDEKLFF. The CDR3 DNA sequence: TGTGCCAGCAGTTCTGGTTTAGATGAAAAACTGTTTTTT.

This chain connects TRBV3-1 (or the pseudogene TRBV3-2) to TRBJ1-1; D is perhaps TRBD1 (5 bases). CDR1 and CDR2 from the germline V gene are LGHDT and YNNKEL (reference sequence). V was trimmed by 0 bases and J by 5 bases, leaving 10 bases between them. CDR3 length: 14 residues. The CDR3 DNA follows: TGTGCCAGCAGCCAAGACCCAGGGATAACTGAAGCTTTCTTT. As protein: CASSQDPGITEAFF.

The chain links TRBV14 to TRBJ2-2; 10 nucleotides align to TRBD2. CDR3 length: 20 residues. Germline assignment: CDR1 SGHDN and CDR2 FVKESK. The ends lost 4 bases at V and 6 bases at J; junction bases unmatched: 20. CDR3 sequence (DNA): TGTGCCAGCAGCCCCCCCCGGGGTAGCGGGGGGCGGATAGCCGCCGGGGAGCTGTTTTTT. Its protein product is CASSPPRGSGGRIAAGELFF.

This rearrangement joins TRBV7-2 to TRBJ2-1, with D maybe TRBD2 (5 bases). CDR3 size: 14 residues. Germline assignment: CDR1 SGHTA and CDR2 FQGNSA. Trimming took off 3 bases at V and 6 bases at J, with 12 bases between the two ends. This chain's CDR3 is CASSFRREGNEQFF. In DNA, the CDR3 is TGTGCCAGCAGCTTCAGGCGTGAGGGCAATGAGCAGTTCTTC.

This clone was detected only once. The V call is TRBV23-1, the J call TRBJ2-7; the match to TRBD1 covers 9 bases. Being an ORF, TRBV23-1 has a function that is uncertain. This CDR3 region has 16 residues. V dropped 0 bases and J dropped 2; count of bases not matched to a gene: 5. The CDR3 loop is CASSQSGDRVTYEQYF. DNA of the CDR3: TGCGCCAGCAGTCAATCAGGGGACAGGGTCACCTACGAGCAGTACTTC.

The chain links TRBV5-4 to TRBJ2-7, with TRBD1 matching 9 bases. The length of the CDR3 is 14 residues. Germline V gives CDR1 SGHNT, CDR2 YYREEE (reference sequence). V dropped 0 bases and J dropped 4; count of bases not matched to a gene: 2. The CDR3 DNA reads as TGTGCCAGCAGCTTGGAACAGGGGGCGTACGAGCAGTACTTC. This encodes CASSLEQGAYEQYF.

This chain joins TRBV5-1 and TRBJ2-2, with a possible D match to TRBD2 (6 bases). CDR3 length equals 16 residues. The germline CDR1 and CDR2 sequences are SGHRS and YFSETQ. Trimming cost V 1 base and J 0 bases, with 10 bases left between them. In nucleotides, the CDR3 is TGCGCCAGCAGCTTGACGGCTAGCGCGAACACCGGGGAGCTGTTTTTT. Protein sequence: CASSLTASANTGELFF.

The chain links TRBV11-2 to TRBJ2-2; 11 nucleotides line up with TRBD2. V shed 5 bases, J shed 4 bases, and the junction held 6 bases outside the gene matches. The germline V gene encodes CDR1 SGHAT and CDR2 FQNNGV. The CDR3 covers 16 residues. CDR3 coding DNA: TGTGCCAGCAGCGATCAACTAGCGGGGGTCACCGGGGAGCTGTTTTTT. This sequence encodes CASSDQLAGVTGELFF.

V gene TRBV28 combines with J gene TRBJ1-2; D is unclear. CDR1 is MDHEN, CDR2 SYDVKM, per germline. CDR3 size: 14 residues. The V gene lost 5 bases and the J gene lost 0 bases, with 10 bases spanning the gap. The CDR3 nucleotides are TGTGCCAGCAGTACCCCGACACCTAACTATGGCTACACCTTC. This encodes CASSTPTPNYGYTF.

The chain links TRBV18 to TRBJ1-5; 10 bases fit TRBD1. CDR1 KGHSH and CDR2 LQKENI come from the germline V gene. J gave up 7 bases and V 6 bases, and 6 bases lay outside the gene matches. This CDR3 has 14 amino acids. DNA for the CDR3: TGTGCCAGCTCGCTCGGACAGGGGGAGCAGCCCCAGCATTTT. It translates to CASSLGQGEQPQHF.

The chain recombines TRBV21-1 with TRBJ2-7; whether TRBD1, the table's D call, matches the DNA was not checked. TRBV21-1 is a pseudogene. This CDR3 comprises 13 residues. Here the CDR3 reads CASTLMGPYEQYF. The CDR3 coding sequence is TGTGCCAGCACCTTGATGGGCCCCTACGAGCAGTACTTC.

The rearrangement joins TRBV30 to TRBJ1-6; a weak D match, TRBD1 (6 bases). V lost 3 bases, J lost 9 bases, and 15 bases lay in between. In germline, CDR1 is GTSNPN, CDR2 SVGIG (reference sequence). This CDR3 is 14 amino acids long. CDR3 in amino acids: CAWSGGGGGSPLHF. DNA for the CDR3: TGTGCCTGGAGCGGGGGCGGGGGCGGTTCACCCCTCCACTTT.

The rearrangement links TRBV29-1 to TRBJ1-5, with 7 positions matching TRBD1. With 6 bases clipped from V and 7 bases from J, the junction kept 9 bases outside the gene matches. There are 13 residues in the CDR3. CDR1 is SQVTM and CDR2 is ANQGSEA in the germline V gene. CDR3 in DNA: TGCAGCGTATCCCGGGACAGAGGGCAGCCCCAGCATTTT. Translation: CSVSRDRGQPQHF.

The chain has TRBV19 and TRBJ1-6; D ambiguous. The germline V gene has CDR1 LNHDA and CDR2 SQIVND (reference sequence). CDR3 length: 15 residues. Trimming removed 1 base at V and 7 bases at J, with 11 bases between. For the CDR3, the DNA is TGTGCCAGTAGTATAGCAGGCAGAATGAATTCACCCCTCCACTTT. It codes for CASSIAGRMNSPLHF.

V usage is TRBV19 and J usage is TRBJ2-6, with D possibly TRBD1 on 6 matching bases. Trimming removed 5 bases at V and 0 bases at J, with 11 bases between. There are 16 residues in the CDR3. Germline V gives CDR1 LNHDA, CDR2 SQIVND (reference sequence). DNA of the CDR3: TGTGCCAGTAGTGGGATAGGGGGCTCTGGGGCCAACGTCCTGACTTTC. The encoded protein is CASSGIGGSGANVLTF.

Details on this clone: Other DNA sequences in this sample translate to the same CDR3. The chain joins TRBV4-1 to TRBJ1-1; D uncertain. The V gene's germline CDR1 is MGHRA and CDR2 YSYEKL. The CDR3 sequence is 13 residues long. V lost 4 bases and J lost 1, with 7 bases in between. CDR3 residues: CASSPTGNTEAFF. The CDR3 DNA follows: TGCGCCAGCAGCCCCACCGGGAACACTGAAGCTTTCTTT.

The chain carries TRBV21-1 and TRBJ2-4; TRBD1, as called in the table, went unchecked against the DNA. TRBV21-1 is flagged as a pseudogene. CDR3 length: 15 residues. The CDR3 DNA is TGTGCCAGCAGCAAAGAAGGGGACAGGGTGAACATTCAGTACTTC. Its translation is CASSKEGDRVNIQYF.

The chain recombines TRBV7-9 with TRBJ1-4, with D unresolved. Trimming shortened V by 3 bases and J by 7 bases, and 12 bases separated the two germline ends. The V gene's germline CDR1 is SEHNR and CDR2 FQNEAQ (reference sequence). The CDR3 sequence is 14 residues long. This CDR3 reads CASSFLLAGEKLFF. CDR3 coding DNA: TGTGCCAGCAGCTTCCTGCTGGCGGGTGAAAAACTGTTTTTT.

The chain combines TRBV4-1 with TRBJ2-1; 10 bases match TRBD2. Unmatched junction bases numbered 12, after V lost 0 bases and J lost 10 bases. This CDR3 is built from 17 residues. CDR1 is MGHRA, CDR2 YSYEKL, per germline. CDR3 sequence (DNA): TGCGCCAGCAGCCAAGATCTAGCGGGGGCCGTTACACTCGAGCAGTTCTTC. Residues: CASSQDLAGAVTLEQFF.

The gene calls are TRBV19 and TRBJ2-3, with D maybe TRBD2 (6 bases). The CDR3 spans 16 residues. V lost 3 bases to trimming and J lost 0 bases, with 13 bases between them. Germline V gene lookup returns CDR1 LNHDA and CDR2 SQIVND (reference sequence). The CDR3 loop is CASSIFSAGSTDTQYF. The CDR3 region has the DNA TGTGCCAGTAGTATCTTTTCGGCGGGGAGCACAGATACGCAGTATTTT.